This T cell receptor (beta chain) emerged from a study of neoadjuvant anti-PD-1 for oral cavity cancer. Profiling relied on immunoSEQ multiplex PCR, and the TCRdb table lists in-frame clones only, not all of them. The sample has more than 10,000 clones; about 63% are singletons. The CDR3 is 17 amino acids. In germline, CDR1 is SGHAT, CDR2 FQNNGV. V lost 8 bases, J lost 1 base, and 6 bases stayed unmatched. The sequence came from a person aged 35 to 85 with oral cavity squamous cell carcinoma. The chain employs TRBV11-2 and TRBJ2-2; 14 bases align to TRBD2. This material consisted of PBMCs, taken before nivolumab (anti-PD-1) treatment. The CDR3 sequence: CASRIGTSGGNTGELFF. The CDR3 DNA is TGTGCCAGCCGTATAGGGACTAGCGGGGGGAACACCGGGGAGCTGTTTTTT.